This is a list of T cell receptor beta chains from one sample in a study of blood T cell repertoires in COVID-19. The repertoire was sequenced with immunoSEQ multiplex PCR; TCRdb's copy has only in-frame clones and lacks some. This repertoire shows more than 55,000 clones, 60% to 80% found once; its top ten account for 3.2%. Sequenced: peripheral blood. The receptors were gathered from a man aged 55 to 70 with acute or convalescent COVID-19. The CDR3 runs from the conserved cysteine through the conserved F or W. The D gene is left open where the match is weak. Clone size appears in some rows only: once, few, many, or a class for an expanded clone.

TRBV2	-	TRBD1	TRBJ2-4	CASSADRARDIQYF	TGTGCCAGCAGTGCGGACAGGGCTCGGGACATTCAGTACTTC
TRBV7-2	-	-	TRBJ2-3	CASSLGAGTDTQYF	TGTGCCAGCAGCTTAGGTGCGGGCACAGATACGCAGTATTTT
TRBV11-2	-	-	TRBJ2-1	CASSSNSGGNEQFF	TGTGCCAGCAGCTCAAACTCCGGTGGCAATGAGCAGTTCTTC
TRBV18	once	TRBD1	TRBJ1-1	CASSLRTGRNTEAFF	TGTGCCAGCTCACTGCGGACAGGCCGAAACACTGAAGCTTTCTTT
TRBV11-2	-	-	TRBJ1-2	CASTNRALYGYTF	TGTGCCAGCACCAACCGCGCGCTGTATGGCTACACCTTC
TRBV6-5	-	-	TRBJ1-3	CASRDSSSGNTIYF	TGTGCCAGCAGGGACAGTAGCTCTGGAAACACCATATATTTT
TRBV7-9	-	TRBD1	TRBJ1-2	CASSSGTGVAYGYTF	TGTGCCAGCAGTTCCGGGACAGGGGTAGCATATGGCTACACCTTC
TRBV7-8	-	-	TRBJ1-5	CASSLGPFSNDQPQHF	TGTGCCAGCAGCTTGGGGCCCTTCAGTAATGATCAGCCCCAGCATTTT
TRBV5-1	-	-	TRBJ1-3	CASSLGQSGNTIYF	TGCGCCAGCAGCTTGGGACAGTCTGGAAACACCATATATTTT
TRBV19	-	TRBD1	TRBJ1-4	CASSPDRGQSTNEKLFF	TGTGCCAGTAGCCCCGACAGGGGGCAAAGCACTAATGAAAAACTGTTTTTT
TRBV19	-	-	TRBJ1-5	CASSIRSGQQPQHF	TGTGCCAGTAGTATAAGGTCAGGACAACAGCCCCAGCATTTT
TRBV27	few	TRBD1	TRBJ1-5	CASSPGTGNFNQPQHF	TGTGCCAGCAGTCCCGGGACAGGGAATTTCAATCAGCCCCAGCATTTT
TRBV5-5	-	TRBD1	TRBJ1-2	CASYPYGQGGYGYTF	TGTGCCAGCTACCCCTACGGACAGGGTGGATATGGCTACACCTTC
TRBV19	-	-	TRBJ2-1	CASSIRTGGRYEQFF	TGTGCCAGTAGTATCAGGACGGGGGGCCGCTATGAGCAGTTCTTC
TRBV5-1	-	-	TRBJ2-7	CASSLGLLSYEQYF	TGCGCCAGCAGCTTGGGATTACTAAGCTACGAGCAGTACTTC
TRBV19	-	TRBD1	TRBJ2-7	CASSWDRRTSTYEQYF	TGTGCCAGTAGTTGGGACAGACGGACCTCTACCTACGAGCAGTACTTC
TRBV2	-	TRBD1	TRBJ2-5	CASSPQRVTGAETQYF	TGTGCCAGCAGCCCTCAAAGGGTTACAGGGGCAGAGACCCAGTACTTC
TRBV5-1	-	-	TRBJ1-2	CASSLVRLGDGYTF	TGCGCCAGCAGCTTGGTGCGATTGGGCGATGGCTACACCTTC
TRBV7-2	-	-	TRBJ2-7	CASSLGLGGSYEQYF	TGTGCCAGCAGCCTGGGTTTGGGGGGCTCCTACGAGCAGTACTTC
TRBV5-1	few	TRBD1	TRBJ2-7	CASSTRDRGEYEQYF	TGCGCCAGCAGCACCCGGGACAGGGGAGAGTACGAGCAGTACTTC
TRBV9	-	TRBD2	TRBJ2-3	CASSAPSGGAGGTDTQYF	TGTGCCAGCAGCGCCCCGAGCGGGGGGGCCGGGGGCACAGATACGCAGTATTTT
TRBV5-4	-	-	TRBJ2-1	CASSPPGADEQFF	TGTGCCAGCAGCCCGCCAGGGGCGGATGAGCAGTTCTTC
TRBV27	-	TRBD1	TRBJ1-6	CASRIDRALNSPLHF	TGTGCCAGCAGGATAGACAGGGCTCTTAATTCACCCCTCCACTTT
TRBV7-2	-	-	TRBJ2-3	CASSSGPGTDTQYF	TGTGCCAGCAGCTCAGGTCCTGGCACAGATACGCAGTATTTT
TRBV5-6	-	TRBD1	TRBJ1-2	CASRPDRAGGYTF	TGTGCCAGCAGACCAGACAGGGCCGGGGGCTACACCTTC
TRBV5-1	-	-	TRBJ1-1	CASSLVANTEAFF	TGCGCCAGCAGCTTGGTGGCGAACACTGAAGCTTTCTTT
TRBV7-8	-	TRBD1	TRBJ1-2	CASRRQGNGYTF	TGTGCCAGCAGACGACAGGGGAACGGCTACACCTTC
TRBV2	-	TRBD1	TRBJ1-4	CASSRGLGTNEKLFF	TGTGCCAGCAGTAGGGGGCTTGGAACTAATGAAAAACTGTTTTTT
TRBV7-2	-	TRBD1	TRBJ2-5	CASSPGTGGYHQETQYF	TGTGCCAGCAGCCCGGGGACAGGGGGTTACCATCAAGAGACCCAGTACTTC
TRBV5-5	-	-	TRBJ1-2	CASSFSVSYGYTF	TGTGCCAGCAGCTTCTCTGTATCCTATGGCTACACCTTC
TRBV7-9	few	-	TRBJ2-7	CASSRSGSAGEQYF	TGTGCCAGCAGCAGGAGCGGGTCCGCTGGCGAGCAGTACTTC
TRBV2	-	-	TRBJ1-1	CASKSNSGNTEAFF	TGTGCCAGCAAGTCGAACAGCGGAAACACTGAAGCTTTCTTT
TRBV9	few	-	TRBJ1-3	CASSAGISSGNTIYF	TGTGCCAGCAGCGCCGGGATTAGCTCTGGAAACACCATATATTTT
TRBV27	-	-	TRBJ2-6	CASSSGIAGANVLTF	TGTGCCAGCAGTTCAGGCATCGCTGGGGCCAACGTCCTGACTTTC
TRBV18	once	-	TRBJ1-5	CASSPRMGQFQHF	TGTGCCAGCTCCCCAAGAATGGGGCAGTTCCAGCATTTT
TRBV2	-	-	TRBJ1-1	CASSEALTGGRDTEAFF	TGTGCCAGCAGTGAAGCGCTTACGGGGGGCAGGGACACTGAAGCTTTCTTT
TRBV2	-	-	TRBJ1-1	CASNAGFTEAFF	TGTGCCAGCAATGCAGGGTTCACTGAAGCTTTCTTT
TRBV6-5	-	-	TRBJ1-3	CASSFNRATVGNTIYF	TGTGCCAGCAGTTTCAACAGGGCTACAGTTGGAAACACCATATATTTT
TRBV24-1	once	-	TRBJ2-2	CATSDQGTLSGTGELFF	TGTGCCACCAGTGATCAAGGGACATTATCGGGCACCGGGGAGCTGTTTTTT
TRBV7-6	once	TRBD2	TRBJ2-5	CASSKTSGGVGQETQYF	TGTGCCAGCAGCAAAACTAGCGGGGGGGTAGGACAAGAGACCCAGTACTTC
TRBV2	-	TRBD1	TRBJ1-6	CASSTGENSPLHF	TGTGCCAGCAGTACAGGGGAAAATTCACCCCTCCACTTT
TRBV28	few	-	TRBJ2-2	CASSEGRTGELFF	TGTGCCAGCAGCGAGGGTCGAACCGGGGAGCTGTTTTTT
TRBV5-1	-	TRBD2	TRBJ2-7	CASSLTPSGGYEQYF	TGCGCCAGCAGTCTGACCCCTAGCGGGGGGTACGAGCAGTACTTC
TRBV28	-	-	TRBJ1-1	CASSNRVLSVTEAFF	TGTGCCAGCAGCAACAGGGTCCTAAGCGTCACTGAAGCTTTCTTT
TRBV7-9	-	-	TRBJ1-1	CASSLGGLTEAFF	TGTGCCAGCAGCTTGGGGGGGCTAACTGAAGCTTTCTTT
TRBV7-8	-	-	TRBJ2-1	CASSLGGGGIDEQFF	TGTGCCAGCAGCTTAGGAGGGGGGGGAATCGATGAGCAGTTCTTC
TRBV19	-	-	TRBJ1-4	CASSTGEDEKLFF	TGTGCCAGTAGTACCGGGGAGGATGAAAAACTGTTTTTT
TRBV19	-	TRBD1	TRBJ1-5	CASSGTGQGNQPQHF	TGTGCCAGTAGCGGGACAGGTCAGGGCAATCAGCCCCAGCATTTT
TRBV30	-	-	TRBJ1-2	CAWYGQHLYVYTF	TGTGCCTGGTACGGACAGCACCTATATGTCTACACCTTC
TRBV10-3	-	-	TRBJ1-3	CAIRTASGNTIYF	TGTGCCATCCGAACAGCCTCTGGAAACACCATATATTTT
TRBV6-5	-	-	TRBJ1-1	CAVQSGYPTEAFF	TGTGCCGTCCAGTCAGGGTACCCCACTGAAGCTTTCTTT
TRBV12-3/TRBV12-4	once	TRBD1	TRBJ2-7	CASRVTGSYEQYF	TGTGCCAGCAGAGTGACAGGGTCCTACGAGCAGTACTTC
TRBV25-1	-	-	TRBJ2-3	CASKEGDTQYF	TGTGCCAGCAAGGAGGGAGATACGCAGTATTTT
TRBV7-6	-	TRBD1	TRBJ2-5	CASSLATQGAETQYF	TGTGCCAGCAGCTTAGCCACCCAGGGGGCGGAGACCCAGTACTTC
TRBV7-2	once	-	TRBJ2-1	CASILGPGGLYNEQFF	TGTGCCAGCATCCTAGGGCCGGGGGGCCTTTACAATGAGCAGTTCTTC
TRBV7-9	-	-	TRBJ1-1	CASSSFMSGTEAFF	TGTGCCAGCAGCTCATTCATGAGCGGCACTGAAGCTTTCTTT
TRBV25-1	-	TRBD1	TRBJ1-1	CASREQGKAFF	TGTGCCAGCAGGGAACAGGGGAAAGCTTTCTTT
TRBV12-5	-	TRBD1	TRBJ1-6	CASGSPPGQGNSPLHF	TGTGCTAGTGGTTCCCCTCCGGGACAGGGAAATTCACCCCTCCACTTT